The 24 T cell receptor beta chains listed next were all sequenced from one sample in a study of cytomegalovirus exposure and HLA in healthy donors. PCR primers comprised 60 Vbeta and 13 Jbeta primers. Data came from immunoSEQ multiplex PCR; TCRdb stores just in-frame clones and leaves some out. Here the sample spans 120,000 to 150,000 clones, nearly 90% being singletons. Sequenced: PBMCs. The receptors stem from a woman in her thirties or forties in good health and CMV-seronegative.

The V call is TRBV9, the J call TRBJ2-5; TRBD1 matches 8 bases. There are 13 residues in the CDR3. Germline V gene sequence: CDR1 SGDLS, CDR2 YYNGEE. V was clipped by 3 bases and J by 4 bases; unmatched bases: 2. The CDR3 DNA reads TGTGCCAGCAGCGAGGACAGGGCAGAGACCCAGTACTTC. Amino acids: CASSEDRAETQYF.

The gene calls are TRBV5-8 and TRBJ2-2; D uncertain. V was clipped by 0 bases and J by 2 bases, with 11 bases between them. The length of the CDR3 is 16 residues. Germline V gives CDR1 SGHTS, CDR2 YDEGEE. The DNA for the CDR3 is TGTGCCAGCAGCTTGGACGGGTATGGCAACACCGGGGAGCTGTTTTTT. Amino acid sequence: CASSLDGYGNTGELFF.

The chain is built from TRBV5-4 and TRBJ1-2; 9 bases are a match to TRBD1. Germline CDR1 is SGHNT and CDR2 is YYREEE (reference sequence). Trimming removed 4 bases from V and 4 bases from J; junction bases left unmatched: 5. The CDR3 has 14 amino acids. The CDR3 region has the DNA TGTGCCAGCAGCCCCGGACAGGGGCCCTATGGCTACACCTTC. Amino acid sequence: CASSPGQGPYGYTF.

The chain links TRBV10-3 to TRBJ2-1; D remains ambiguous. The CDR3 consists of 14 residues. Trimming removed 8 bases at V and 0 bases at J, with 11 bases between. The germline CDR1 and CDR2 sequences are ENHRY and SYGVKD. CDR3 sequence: CAIEANPSYNEQFF. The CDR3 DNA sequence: TGTGCCATCGAGGCGAACCCCTCCTACAATGAGCAGTTCTTC.

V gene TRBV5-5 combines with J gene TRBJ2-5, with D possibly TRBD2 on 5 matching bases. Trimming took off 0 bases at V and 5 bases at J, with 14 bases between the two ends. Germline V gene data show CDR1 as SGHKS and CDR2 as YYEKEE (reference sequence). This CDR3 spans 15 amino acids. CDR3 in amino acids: CASSLVGLHWETQYF. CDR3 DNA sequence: TGTGCCAGCAGCTTGGTCGGACTCCATTGGGAGACCCAGTACTTC.

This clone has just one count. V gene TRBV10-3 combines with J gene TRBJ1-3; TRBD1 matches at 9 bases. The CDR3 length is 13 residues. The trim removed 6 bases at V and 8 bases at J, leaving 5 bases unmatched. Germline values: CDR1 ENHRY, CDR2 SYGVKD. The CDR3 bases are TGTGCCATCAGCGGACAGGGGAGGGACACCATATATTTT. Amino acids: CAISGQGRDTIYF.

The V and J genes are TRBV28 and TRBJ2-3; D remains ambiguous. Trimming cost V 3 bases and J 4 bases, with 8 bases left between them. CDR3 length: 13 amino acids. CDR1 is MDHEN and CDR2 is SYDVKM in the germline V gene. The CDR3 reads CASSFPLADTQYF. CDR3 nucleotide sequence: TGTGCCAGCAGTTTTCCCCTAGCAGATACGCAGTATTTT.

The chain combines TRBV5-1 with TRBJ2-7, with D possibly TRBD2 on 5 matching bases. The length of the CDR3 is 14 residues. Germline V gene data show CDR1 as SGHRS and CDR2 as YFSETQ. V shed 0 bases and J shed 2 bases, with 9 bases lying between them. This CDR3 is CASSLGGSAYEQYF. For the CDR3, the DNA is TGCGCCAGCAGCTTGGGCGGGTCCGCCTACGAGCAGTACTTC.

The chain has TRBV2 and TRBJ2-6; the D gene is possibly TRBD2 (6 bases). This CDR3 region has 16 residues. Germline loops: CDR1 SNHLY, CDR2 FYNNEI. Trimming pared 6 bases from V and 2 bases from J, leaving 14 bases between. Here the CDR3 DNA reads TGTGCCAGCAGCATGTCAGGCGGGACTGGGGCCAACGTCCTGACTTTC. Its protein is CASSMSGGTGANVLTF. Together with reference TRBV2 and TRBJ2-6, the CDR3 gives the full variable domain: EPEVTQTPSHQVTQMGQEVILRCVPISNHLYFYWYRQILGQKVEFLVSFYNNEISEKSEIFDDQFSVERPDGSNFTLKIRSTKLEDSAMYFCASSMSGGTGANVLTFGAGSRLTVL.

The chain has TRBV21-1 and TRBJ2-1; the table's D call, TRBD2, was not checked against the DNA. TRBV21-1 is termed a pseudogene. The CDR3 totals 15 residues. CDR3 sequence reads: CASSCGGRSYNEQFF. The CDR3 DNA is TGTGCCAGCAGCTGTGGAGGGAGGTCCTACAATGAGCAGTTCTTC.

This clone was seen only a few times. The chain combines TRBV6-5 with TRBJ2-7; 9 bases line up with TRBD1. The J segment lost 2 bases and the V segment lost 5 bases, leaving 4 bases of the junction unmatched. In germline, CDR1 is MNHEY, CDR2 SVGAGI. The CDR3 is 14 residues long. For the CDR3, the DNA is TGTGCCAGCAGTGTCCGGACAGGGGCCTACGAGCAGTACTTC. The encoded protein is CASSVRTGAYEQYF.

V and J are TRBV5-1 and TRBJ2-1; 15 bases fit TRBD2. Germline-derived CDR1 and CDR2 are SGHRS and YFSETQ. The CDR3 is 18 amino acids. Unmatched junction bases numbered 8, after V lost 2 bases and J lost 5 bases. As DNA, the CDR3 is TGCGCCAGCAGCTTAGGACTAGCGGGAGGGCCTCCCCACAATGAGCAGTTCTTC. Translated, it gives CASSLGLAGGPPHNEQFF.

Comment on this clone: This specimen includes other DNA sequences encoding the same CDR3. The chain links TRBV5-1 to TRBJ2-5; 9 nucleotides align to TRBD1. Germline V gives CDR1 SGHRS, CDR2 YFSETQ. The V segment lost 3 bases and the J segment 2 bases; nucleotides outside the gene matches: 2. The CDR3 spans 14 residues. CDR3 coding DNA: TGCGCCAGCAGCTGGGGACAGGGACAAGAGACCCAGTACTTC. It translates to CASSWGQGQETQYF.

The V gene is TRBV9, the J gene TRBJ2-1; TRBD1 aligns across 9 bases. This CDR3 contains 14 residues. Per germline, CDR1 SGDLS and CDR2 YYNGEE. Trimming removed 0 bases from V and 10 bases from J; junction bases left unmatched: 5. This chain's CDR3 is CASSVAWGTGEQFF. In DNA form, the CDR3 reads TGTGCCAGCAGCGTAGCTTGGGGGACAGGGGAGCAGTTCTTC.

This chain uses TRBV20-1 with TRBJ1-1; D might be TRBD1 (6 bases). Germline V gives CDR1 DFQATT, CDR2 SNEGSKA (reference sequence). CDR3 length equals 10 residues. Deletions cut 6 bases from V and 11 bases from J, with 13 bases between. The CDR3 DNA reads TGCAGTGCAAGGGGGTTTAGGGCTTTCTTT. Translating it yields CSARGFRAFF.

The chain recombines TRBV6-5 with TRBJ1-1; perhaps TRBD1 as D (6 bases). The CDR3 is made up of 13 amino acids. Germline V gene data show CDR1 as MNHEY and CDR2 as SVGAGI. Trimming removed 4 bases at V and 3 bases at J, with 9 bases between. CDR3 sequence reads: CASSLNRDTEAFF. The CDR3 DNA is TGTGCCAGCAGTTTAAACAGGGACACTGAAGCTTTCTTT.

Written as DNA, the CDR3 is TGTGCCAGCAGCTCCTACGGGACTAGCGGGTGGCCCTTTGGGCAGTACTTC. Amino acids: CASSSYGTSGWPFGQYF. The gene calls are TRBV7-2 and TRBJ2-7; 12 bases agree with TRBD2. The CDR3 totals 17 residues. CDR1 is SGHTA, CDR2 FQGNSA, per germline. V dropped 4 bases and J dropped 9; count of bases not matched to a gene: 16.

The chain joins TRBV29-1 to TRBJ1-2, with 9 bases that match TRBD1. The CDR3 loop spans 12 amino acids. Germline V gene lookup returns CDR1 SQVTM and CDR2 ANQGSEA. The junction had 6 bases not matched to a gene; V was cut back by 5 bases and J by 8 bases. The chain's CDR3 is CSVRQGGKGYTF. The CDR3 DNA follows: TGCAGCGTTCGACAGGGGGGTAAGGGCTACACCTTC.

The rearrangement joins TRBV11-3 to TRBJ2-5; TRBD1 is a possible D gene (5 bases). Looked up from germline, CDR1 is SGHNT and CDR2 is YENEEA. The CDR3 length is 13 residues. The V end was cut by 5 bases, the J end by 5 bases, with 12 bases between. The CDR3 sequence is CASSASGLETQYF. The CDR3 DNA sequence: TGTGCCAGCAGCGCCTCAGGGTTGGAGACCCAGTACTTC.

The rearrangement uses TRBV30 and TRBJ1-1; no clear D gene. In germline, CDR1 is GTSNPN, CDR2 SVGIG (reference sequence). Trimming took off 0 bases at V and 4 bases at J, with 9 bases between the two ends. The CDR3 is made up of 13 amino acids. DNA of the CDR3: TGTGCCTGGAGTGTACGTGAGTTCACTGAAGCTTTCTTT. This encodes CAWSVREFTEAFF.

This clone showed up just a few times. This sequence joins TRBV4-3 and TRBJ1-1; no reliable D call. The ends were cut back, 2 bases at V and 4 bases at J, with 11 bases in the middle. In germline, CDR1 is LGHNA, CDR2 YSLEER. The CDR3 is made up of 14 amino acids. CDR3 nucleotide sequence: TGCGCCAGCAGCCAAACGCCACGGGGCACTGAAGCTTTCTTT. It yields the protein CASSQTPRGTEAFF.

The chain's CDR3 is CASSQYEVSSYNEQFF. The CDR3 DNA reads as TGCGCCAGCAGCCAATATGAGGTAAGCTCCTACAATGAGCAGTTCTTC. The genes are TRBV4-1 and TRBJ2-1; D unclear. CDR1 is MGHRA, CDR2 YSYEKL, per germline. CDR3 size: 16 residues. Trimming removed 2 bases from V and 0 bases from J, with 11 bases in between.

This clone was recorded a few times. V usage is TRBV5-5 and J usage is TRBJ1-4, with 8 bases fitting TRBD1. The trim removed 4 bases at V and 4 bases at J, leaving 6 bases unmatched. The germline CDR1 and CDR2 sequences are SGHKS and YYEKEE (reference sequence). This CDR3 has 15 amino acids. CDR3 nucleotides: TGTGCCAGCAGCAAGACAGGGGATGGTAATGAAAAACTGTTTTTT. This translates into CASSKTGDGNEKLFF.

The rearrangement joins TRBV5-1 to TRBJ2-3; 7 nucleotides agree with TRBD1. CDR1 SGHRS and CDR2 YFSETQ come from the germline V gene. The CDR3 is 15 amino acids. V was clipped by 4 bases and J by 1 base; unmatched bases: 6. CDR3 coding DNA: TGCGCCAGCAGCGACAGGGTGGGGGGCACAGATACGCAGTATTTT. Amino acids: CASSDRVGGTDTQYF.